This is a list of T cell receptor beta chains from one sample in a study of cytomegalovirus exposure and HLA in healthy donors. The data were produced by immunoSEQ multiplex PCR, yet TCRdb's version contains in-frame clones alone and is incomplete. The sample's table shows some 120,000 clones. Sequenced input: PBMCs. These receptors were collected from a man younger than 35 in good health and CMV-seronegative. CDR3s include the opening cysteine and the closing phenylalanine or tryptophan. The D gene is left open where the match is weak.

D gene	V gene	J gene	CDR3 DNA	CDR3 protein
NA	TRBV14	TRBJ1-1	TGTGCCAGCAGCCAGAGTCAGGGGAGAACTGAAGCTTTCTTT	CASSQSQGRTEAFF
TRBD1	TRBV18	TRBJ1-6	TGTGCCAGCTCACCCAGACAGGGGTATTCACCCCTCCACTTT	CASSPRQGYSPLHF
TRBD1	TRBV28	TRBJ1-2	TGTGCCAGCAGTTCCCTGGGACAGGCTAACTATGGCTACACCTTC	CASSSLGQANYGYTF
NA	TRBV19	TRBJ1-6	TGTGCCAGTAGTCCAGGGAATAATTCACCCCTCCACTTT	CASSPGNNSPLHF
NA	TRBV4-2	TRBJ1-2	TGTGCCAGCAGCCAAGATAGTTCGGGGGGCGCTTATGGCTACACCTTC	CASSQDSSGGAYGYTF
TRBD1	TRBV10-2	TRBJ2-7	TGCGCCAGCAGCCCTAGACAGGGCGGGTACGAGCAGTACTTC	CASSPRQGGYEQYF
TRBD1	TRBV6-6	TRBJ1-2	TGTGCCAGCAGTGAGGACAGGGGCTATGGCTACACCTTC	CASSEDRGYGYTF
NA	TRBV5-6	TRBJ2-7	TGTGCCAGCAGCTTGGGGACAGACTACGAGCAGTACTTC	CASSLGTDYEQYF
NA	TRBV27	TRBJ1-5	TGTGCCAGCTCGTCAGGGGTTCAGCCCCAGCATTTT	CASSSGVQPQHF
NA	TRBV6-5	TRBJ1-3	TGTGCCAGCAGTTACGATCAGGGGAATTCCATATATTTT	CASSYDQGNSIYF
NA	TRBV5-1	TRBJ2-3	TGCGCCAGCAGCTTGGATTTAGGGGGGGAGACAGATACGCAGTATTTT	CASSLDLGGETDTQYF
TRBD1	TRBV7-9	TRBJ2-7	TGTGCCAGCAGCTTAAGTAGTGACAGGGTGTACTTC	CASSLSSDRVYF
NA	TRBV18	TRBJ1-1	TGTGCCAGCTCACCCCAGGAACAGACCGCGAACACTGAAGCTTTCTTT	CASSPQEQTANTEAFF
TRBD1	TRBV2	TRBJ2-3	TGTGCCTGCCGGGACAGGTCCACAGATACGCAGTATTTT	CACRDRSTDTQYF
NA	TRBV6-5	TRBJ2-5	TGTGCCAGCAGTACCGACGGGAGCGGGCGAGAGACCCAGTACTTC	CASSTDGSGRETQYF
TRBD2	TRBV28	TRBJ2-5	TGTGCCAGCAGGATGCCCGGGGGGGGCCTGGAGACCCAGTACTTC	CASRMPGGGLETQYF
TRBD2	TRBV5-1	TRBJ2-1	TGCGCCAGCAATTCGGGGGCCTTAGCGGGGGGCAATGAGCAGTTCTTC	CASNSGALAGGNEQFF
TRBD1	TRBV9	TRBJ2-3	TGTGCCAGCAGCGGACAGGGGCTAACCCGCACAGATACGCAGTATTTT	CASSGQGLTRTDTQYF
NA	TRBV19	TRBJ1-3	TGTGCCAGTAGTATACCCAGAGGAGTCGGAAACACCATATATTTT	CASSIPRGVGNTIYF
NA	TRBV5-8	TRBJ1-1	TGTGCCAGCAGCGCGGGGGGAAAGGCTTTCTTT	CASSAGGKAFF
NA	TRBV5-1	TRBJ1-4	TGCGCCAGCAGCCTCAAGACTTCAGGGAAACGAGAGAATGAAAAACTGTTTTTT	CASSLKTSGKRENEKLFF
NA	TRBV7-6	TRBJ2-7	TGTGCCAGCAGCTCCCCCTCGGGACTCGAGCAGTACTTC	CASSSPSGLEQYF
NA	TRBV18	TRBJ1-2	TGTGCCAGCTCAGCCGGGTCGAACTATGGCTACACCTTC	CASSAGSNYGYTF
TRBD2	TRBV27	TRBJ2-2	TGTGCCAGTAGCGGGAGGGCCTACACCGGGGAGCTGTTTTTT	CASSGRAYTGELFF
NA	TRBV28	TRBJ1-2	TGTGCCGCGACCCGGGAAGGATTTACAAGGTATGGCTACACCTTC	CAATREGFTRYGYTF
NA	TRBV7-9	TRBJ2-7	TGTGCCAGCAGCCCCCCTGGACAGACTGGCGAGCAGTACTTC	CASSPPGQTGEQYF
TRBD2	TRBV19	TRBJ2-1	TGTGCCAGTAGTATAGTAGGCCCCCATGATGCGGGGGCCTACAATGAGCAGTTCTTC	CASSIVGPHDAGAYNEQFF
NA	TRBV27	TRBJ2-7	TGTGCCAGCAGTTTCAGGGAAACCTACGAGCAGTACTTC	CASSFRETYEQYF
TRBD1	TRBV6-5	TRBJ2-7	TGTGCCAGCAGACCTACAGGGGACCTCTCCTACGAGCAGTACTTC	CASRPTGDLSYEQYF